This entry lists 19 T cell receptor beta chains sequenced from one sample in a study of molecular identifiers for immune sequencing clone quantification. TCRdb ran MiXCR on the PCR reads and lists one entry per CDR3 protein. The table lists 460,000 or so distinct CDR3 sequences, about a quarter of them singletons. Sequencing was performed on naive CD8+ T cells from blood, with Jurkat cell RNA spiked in. Stated subset: FACS-sorted CD8+CD4-CCR7+CD45RA+ naive T cells. These receptors all stem from a human donor in good health. Some libraries in this study had Jurkat cell RNA spiked in.

This clonotype has only a few counts. The rearrangement joins TRBV7-3 to TRBJ2-2, with 7 positions matching TRBD2. From germline, CDR1 is SGHTA and CDR2 FQGTGA. After removal of 4 bases from V and 7 bases from J, the junction contained 6 bases not matched to a gene. The CDR3 length is 14 residues. CDR3 bases: TGTGCCAGCAGCTATTTTGCGGGAGTCGGGGAGCTGTTTTTT. Encoded protein: CASSYFAGVGELFF.

This clonotype was counted many times. As DNA, the CDR3 is TGTGCCAGCACCCCCGAGGGCACAGATACGCAGTATTTT. This translates into CASTPEGTDTQYF. The rearrangement links TRBV12-3 or TRBV12-4 to TRBJ2-3; no clear D gene. The CDR3 is 13 residues long. V shed 7 bases and J shed 1 base, with 9 bases lying between them.

Details on this clonotype: The conserved phenylalanine or tryptophan is not found at the CDR3 terminus, so this likely reflects a read error. The rearrangement uses TRBV28 and TRBJ2-7, with TRBD2 matching over 12 bases. Germline CDR1 and CDR2: MDHEN and SYDVKM. V lost 5 bases, J lost 2 bases, and 13 bases stayed unmatched. The CDR3 is made up of 18 amino acids. CDR3 sequence: CASSEFTSGLAGTYEQYS. CDR3 nucleotide sequence: TGTGCCAGCAGTGAATTTACATCCGGACTAGCGGGAACCTACGAGCAGTACTCC.

The count of this clonotype is one. The genes are TRBV27 and TRBJ2-7; 7 positions match TRBD1. This CDR3 has 16 residues. Germline CDR1 reads MNHEY; CDR2 reads SMNVEV (reference sequence). V lost 5 bases and J lost 2; bases outside the gene matches: 12. The CDR3 sequence is CASSPHYRDRTYEQYF. The CDR3 nucleotides are TGTGCCAGCAGTCCGCACTACCGGGACAGAACCTACGAGCAGTACTTC.

For this clonotype: A junction boundary mismatches the germline segment, possibly from a read error. This CDR3 reads CASSGPGTSGTSSYEQSF. CDR3 nucleotide sequence: TGTGCCAGCAGCGGGCCTGGGACTAGCGGGACCTCCTCCTACGAGCAGTCCTTC. This sequence joins TRBV7-4 and TRBJ2-7, with TRBD2 identical over 13 bases. Germline V CDR1 and CDR2: SGHVT, SQSDAQ. This CDR3 comprises 18 residues.

CDR3 loop: CASSLDGIEETQYF. CDR3 in DNA: TGTGCCAGTTCCCTGGACGGGATTGAGGAGACCCAGTACTTC. The chain couples TRBV12-3 or TRBV12-4 to TRBJ2-5, with a possible D match to TRBD2 (5 bases). CDR3 size: 14 residues. V was clipped by 9 bases and J by 5 bases, with 19 bases between them.

This clonotype was found many times. V is TRBV6-2 or TRBV6-3 and J is TRBJ2-4, with TRBD2 identical over 9 bases. V was clipped by 7 bases and J by 6 bases; unmatched bases: 10. The CDR3 contains 15 residues. CDR1 and CDR2 (germline): MNHEY, SVGEGT. CDR3: CASTYSGLARNIQYF. The CDR3 DNA is TGTGCCAGCACCTACTCCGGACTAGCGCGAAACATTCAGTACTTC.

Many counts were recorded for this clonotype. The chain has TRBV5-1 and TRBJ2-5; 8 positions agree with TRBD1. With 4 bases clipped from V and 4 bases from J, the junction kept 6 bases outside the gene matches. In germline, CDR1 is SGHRS, CDR2 YFSETQ. The CDR3 runs to 14 residues. This CDR3 is CASSPDRGPETQYF. The CDR3 DNA reads TGCGCCAGCAGCCCAGACAGGGGCCCAGAGACCCAGTACTTC.

CDR3 nucleotide sequence: TGTGCCCCAGTCGGGTCAGGCAATGAGCAGTTCTTC. Protein: CAPVGSGNEQFF. This sequence joins TRBV30 and TRBJ2-1; the D is unclear. CDR3 length equals 12 residues. Germline V gene lookup returns CDR1 GTSNPN and CDR2 SVGIG (reference sequence). The V end lost 8 bases, the J end lost 6 bases, and 14 bases lay between the germline ends.

This clonotype was seen just once. This CDR3 reads CASSTGFEQFF. CDR3 nucleotides: TGTGCCAGCAGTACAGGGTTTGAGCAGTTCTTC. The chain employs TRBV2 and TRBJ2-1, with D possibly being TRBD1 (6 bases). Between the trimmed V and J ends, which lost 5 bases and 9 bases, there was a span of 8 bases. CDR1 is SNHLY and CDR2 is FYNNEI in the germline V gene. The CDR3 is 11 residues long.

This clonotype was detected many times. The V and J genes are TRBV28 and TRBJ2-7; no clear D. The V and J ends lost 6 bases and 7 bases respectively, with 25 bases between them. Germline V lookup: CDR1 MDHEN, CDR2 SYDVKM. This CDR3 spans 16 amino acids. The CDR3 is CASSLPTGPNLLEQYF. Here the CDR3 DNA reads TGTGCCAGCAGCCTTCCGACCGGGCCTAATCTCCTAGAGCAGTACTTC.

V usage is TRBV20-1 and J usage is TRBJ2-5; the D is unclear. CDR1 and CDR2 (germline): DFQATT, SNEGSKA (reference sequence). With 2 bases removed from V and 1 base from J, the gap between germline ends came to 8 bases. There are 13 residues in the CDR3. The CDR3 reads CSARLQPQETQYF. CDR3 nucleotides: TGCAGTGCTAGACTGCAGCCCCAAGAGACCCAGTACTTC.

This clonotype was seen a handful of times. The CDR3 DNA sequence: TGTGCCAGCAGCTTAGGTCCAGGGCTGGCAACTAATGAAAAACTGTTTTTT. It encodes CASSLGPGLATNEKLFF. The V and J genes are TRBV7-6 and TRBJ1-4; possible D gene TRBD1, 5 bases. The CDR3 is made up of 17 amino acids. V was pared by 1 base and J by 0 bases, with 12 bases between. Germline CDR1 and CDR2: SGHVS and FNYEAQ. Full variable domain (rest looked up from reference TRBV7-6 and TRBJ1-4): GAGVSQSPRYKVTKRGQDVALRCDPISGHVSLYWYRQALGQGPEFLTYFNYEAQQDKSGLPNDRFSAERPEGSISTLTIQRTEQRDSAMYRCASSLGPGLATNEKLFFGSGTQLSVL.

Ten or more counts support this clonotype. Being one base from a much bigger clone, this may be a read error. The rearrangement uses TRBV7-9 and TRBJ2-7; D is unresolved. The CDR3 length is 11 residues. The V gene's germline CDR1 is SEHNR and CDR2 FQNEAQ (reference sequence). V lost 3 bases, J lost 5 bases, and 5 bases lay in between. This chain's CDR3 is CASSFGHEQYF. The CDR3 DNA sequence: TGTGCCAGCAGCTTCGGCCACGAGCAGTACTTC. Full variable domain (outside the CDR3, taken from reference TRBV7-9 and TRBJ2-7): DTGVSQNPRHKITKRGQNVTFRCDPISEHNRLYWYRQTLGQGPEFLTYFQNEAQLEKSRLLSDRFSAERPKGSFSTLEIQRTEQGDSAMYLCASSFGHEQYFGPGTRLTVT.

This clonotype was picked up a small number of times. This CDR3 reads CASSSVQTGRYGYTF. CDR3 DNA: TGTGCCAGCAGTTCCGTTCAGACAGGGCGATATGGCTACACCTTC. The gene calls are TRBV28 and TRBJ1-2; 7 bases agree with TRBD1. CDR1 is MDHEN, CDR2 SYDVKM, per germline. V was pared by 4 bases and J by 5 bases, with 10 bases of the junction left unmatched. The CDR3 is made up of 15 amino acids.

About this clonotype itself: A much larger clonotype is one base distant, so this may be a read error. The rearrangement links TRBV29-1 to TRBJ2-2, with TRBD1 identical over 10 bases. This CDR3 contains 12 residues. The V and J ends lost 7 bases and 16 bases, in that order; junction bases with no gene match: 12. Germline lookup yields CDR1 SQVTM and CDR2 ANQGSEA. As DNA, the CDR3 is TGCAGCGGTTCGGAGGGGACAGGGGATGCGTTTTTT. Its translation: CSGSEGTGDAFF.

Ten or more counts support this clonotype. The V call is TRBV27, the J call TRBJ1-5; 7 bases are a match to TRBD1. CDR3 length equals 13 residues. Germline-derived CDR1 and CDR2 are MNHEY and SMNVEV (reference sequence). J gave up 3 bases and V 8 bases, and 4 bases lay outside the gene matches. This chain's CDR3 is CASSGQANQPQHF. The DNA for the CDR3 is TGTGCCAGCTCTGGACAGGCCAATCAGCCCCAGCATTTT.

Comment on this clonotype: The missing conserved phenylalanine or tryptophan at the end of this CDR3 makes a read error likely. It is unclear where the CDR3 begins or ends on the DNA, so no DNA is shown, and the CDR3 is as TCRdb lists it. The V gene is TRBV6-5, the J gene TRBJ2-2; the table's D call, TRBD1, has no DNA check behind it. CDR1 and CDR2 (germline): MNHEY, SVGAGI. Including both end residues, the CDR3 is 12 amino acids long. CDR3 sequence: CATGGVTVELLV.

The chain recombines TRBV20-1 with TRBJ1-5; D is uncertain. Deletions cut 0 bases from V and 6 bases from J, with 12 bases between. There are 14 residues in the CDR3. Germline V CDR1 and CDR2: DFQATT, SNEGSKA (reference sequence). The CDR3 DNA reads as TGCAGTGCTAGAGATACGGGTATTAGTCAGCCCCAGCATTTT. Amino acids: CSARDTGISQPQHF.